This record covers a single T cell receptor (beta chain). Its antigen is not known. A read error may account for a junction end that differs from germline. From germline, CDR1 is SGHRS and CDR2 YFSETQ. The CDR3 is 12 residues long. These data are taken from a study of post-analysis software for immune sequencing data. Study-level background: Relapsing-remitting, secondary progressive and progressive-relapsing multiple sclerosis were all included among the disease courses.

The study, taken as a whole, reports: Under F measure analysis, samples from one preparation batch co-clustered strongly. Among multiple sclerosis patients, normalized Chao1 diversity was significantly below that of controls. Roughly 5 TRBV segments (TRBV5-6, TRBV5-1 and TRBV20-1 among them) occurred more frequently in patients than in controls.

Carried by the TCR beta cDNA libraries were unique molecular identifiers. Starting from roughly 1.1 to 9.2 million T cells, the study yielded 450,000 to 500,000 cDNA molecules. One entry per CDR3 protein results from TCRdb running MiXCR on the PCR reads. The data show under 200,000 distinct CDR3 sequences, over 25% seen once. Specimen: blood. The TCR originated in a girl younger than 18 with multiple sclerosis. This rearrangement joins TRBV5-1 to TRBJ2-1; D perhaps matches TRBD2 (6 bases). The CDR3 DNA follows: TGCGCCAGCAGCCCCCGCGGGAATGGGCAGTTCTTC. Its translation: CASSPRGNGQFF.